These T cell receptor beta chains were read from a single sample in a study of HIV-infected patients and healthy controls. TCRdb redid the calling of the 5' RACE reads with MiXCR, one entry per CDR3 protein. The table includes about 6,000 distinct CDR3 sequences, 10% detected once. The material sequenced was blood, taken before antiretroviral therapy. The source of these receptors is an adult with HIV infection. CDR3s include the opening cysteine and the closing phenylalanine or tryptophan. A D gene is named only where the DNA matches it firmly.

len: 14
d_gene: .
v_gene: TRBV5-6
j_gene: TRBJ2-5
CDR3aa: CASTTPGVLETQYF

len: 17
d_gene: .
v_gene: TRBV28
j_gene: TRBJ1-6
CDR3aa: CASSPTHRSSYNSPLHF

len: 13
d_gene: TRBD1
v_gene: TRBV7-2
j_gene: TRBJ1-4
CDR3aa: CASSFRGREKLFF

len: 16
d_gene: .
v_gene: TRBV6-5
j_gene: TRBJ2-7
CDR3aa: CASSSYRASVSYEQYF

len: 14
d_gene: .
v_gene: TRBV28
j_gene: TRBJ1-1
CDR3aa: CASRLGGPNTEAFF

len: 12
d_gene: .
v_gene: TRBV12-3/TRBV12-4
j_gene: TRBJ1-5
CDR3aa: CASSLVVWPQHF

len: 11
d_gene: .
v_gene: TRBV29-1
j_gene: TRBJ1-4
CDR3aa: CSAPSNEKLFF

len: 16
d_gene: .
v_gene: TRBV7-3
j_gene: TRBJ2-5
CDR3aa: CASSRFGTPGQETQYF

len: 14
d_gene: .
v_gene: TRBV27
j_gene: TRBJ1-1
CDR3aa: CASSPSGGGTEAFF

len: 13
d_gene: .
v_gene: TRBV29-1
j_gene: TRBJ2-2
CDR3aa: CSVLGHRTGELFF

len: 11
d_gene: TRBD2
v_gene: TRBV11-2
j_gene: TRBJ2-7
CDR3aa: CASTGLAEQYF

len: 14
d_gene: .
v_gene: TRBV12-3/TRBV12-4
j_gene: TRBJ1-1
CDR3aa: CASTGGPGNTEAFF

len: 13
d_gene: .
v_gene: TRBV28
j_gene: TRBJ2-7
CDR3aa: CASGAGPLYEQYF

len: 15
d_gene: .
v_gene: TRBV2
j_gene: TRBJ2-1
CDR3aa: CASSEKGSGIVARLF

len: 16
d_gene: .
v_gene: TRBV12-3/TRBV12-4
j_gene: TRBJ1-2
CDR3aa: CASSLSAPHGDYGYTF

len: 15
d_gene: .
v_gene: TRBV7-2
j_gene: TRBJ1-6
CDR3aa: CASSLRPGDNSPLHF

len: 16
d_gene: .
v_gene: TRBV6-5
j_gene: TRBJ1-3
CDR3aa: CASSYSKRELENTIYF

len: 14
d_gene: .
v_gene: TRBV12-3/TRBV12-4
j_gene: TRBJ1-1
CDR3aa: CASSRVALNTEAFF

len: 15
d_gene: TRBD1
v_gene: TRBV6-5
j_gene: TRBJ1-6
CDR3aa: CASSPNTGVNSPLHF

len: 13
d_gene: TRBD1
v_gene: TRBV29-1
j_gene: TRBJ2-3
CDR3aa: CSTGGLHTDTQYF

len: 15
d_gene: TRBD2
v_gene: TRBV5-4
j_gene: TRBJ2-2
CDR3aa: CASSLGTSFSGELFF

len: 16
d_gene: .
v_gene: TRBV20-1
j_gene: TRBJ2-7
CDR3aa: CSAGPSPPRTAYEQYF

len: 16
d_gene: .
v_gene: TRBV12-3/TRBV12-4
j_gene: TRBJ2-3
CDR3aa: CASSLYSRGYTDTQYF

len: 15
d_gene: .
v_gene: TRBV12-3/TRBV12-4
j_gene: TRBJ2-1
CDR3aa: CASSFWQGPYNEQFF

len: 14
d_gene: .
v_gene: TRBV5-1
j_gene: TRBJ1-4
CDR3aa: CASSPGRTNEKLFF

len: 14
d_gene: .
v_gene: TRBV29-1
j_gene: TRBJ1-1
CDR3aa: CSVEDGTANTEAFF

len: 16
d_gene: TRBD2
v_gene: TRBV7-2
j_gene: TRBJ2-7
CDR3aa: CASSLATTSSLREQYF

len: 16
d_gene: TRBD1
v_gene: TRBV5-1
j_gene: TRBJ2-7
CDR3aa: CASSLGFGTGAYEQYF

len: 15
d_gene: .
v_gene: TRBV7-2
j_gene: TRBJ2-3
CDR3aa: CASSRSAWATDTQYF

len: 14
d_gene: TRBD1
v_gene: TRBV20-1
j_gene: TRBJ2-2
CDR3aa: CSARNRDRGLELFF

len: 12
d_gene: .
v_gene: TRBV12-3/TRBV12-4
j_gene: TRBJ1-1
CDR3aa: CASRHMNTEAFF

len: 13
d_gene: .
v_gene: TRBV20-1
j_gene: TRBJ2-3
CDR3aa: CSAKGDNTDTQYF

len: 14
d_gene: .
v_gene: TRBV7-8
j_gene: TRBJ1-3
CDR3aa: CASSSGLSGNTIYF

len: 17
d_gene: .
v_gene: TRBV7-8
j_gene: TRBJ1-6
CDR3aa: CASSLRQVSSYNSHLHF